Listed here are 3 T cell receptor beta chains from one sample, sequenced in a study of blood T cells in healthy people across ages (dated by TCRdb to the mid-2010s). Library construction relied on 5' RACE. Sequencing was performed on an Illumina HiSeq 2500. The second PCR ran for roughly 7 to 11 cycles and used a J-beta primer mix along with a sample-barcoded 5' primer. TCRdb redid the processing of the public reads, applying fastp at Q25 and MiXCR, and retained in-frame beta chains. One record per CDR3 amino acid sequence lists the most common genes and DNA. The sample data list 850,000 to 1,100,000 distinct CDR3 sequences, and roughly two fifths of these were observed just once. About an eighth of the sample comes from the top ten. Material for sequencing was blood. The receptor source for this set is a man younger than 35 in good health.

This chain joins TRBV7-2 and TRBJ1-1; 7 bases line up with TRBD1. The CDR3 runs to 16 residues. With V trimmed by 1 base and J by 3 bases, 8 bases remained unmatched. Germline values: CDR1 SGHTA, CDR2 FQGNSA. The CDR3 DNA follows: TGTGCCAGCAGCTTAGGGACAGGTGTCATGGACACTGAAGCTTTCTTT. Protein product: CASSLGTGVMDTEAFF.

The V and J genes are TRBV3-1 and TRBJ1-1; no clear D. The CDR3 extends over 15 amino acids. V dropped 3 bases and J dropped 4 bases, with 15 bases sitting between them. Germline loops: CDR1 LGHDT, CDR2 YNNKEL (reference sequence). The CDR3 coding sequence is TGTGCCAGCAGCCATTTCGGGTGGGTGGGCACTGAAGCTTTCTTT. This translates into CASSHFGWVGTEAFF. Combining the CDR3 with reference TRBV3-1 and TRBJ1-1 gives the whole variable domain DTAVSQTPKYLVTQMGNDKSIKCEQNLGHDTMYWYKQDSKKFLKIMFSYNNKELIINETVPNRFSPKSPDKAHLNLHINSLELGDSAVYFCASSHFGWVGTEAFFGQGTRLTVV.

The chain joins TRBV7-9 to TRBJ2-7; a possible D gene is TRBD1 (5 bases). In germline, CDR1 is SEHNR, CDR2 FQNEAQ (reference sequence). The CDR3 contains 13 residues. Trimming stripped 2 bases from V and 5 bases from J, with 10 bases between. The CDR3, as DNA: TGTGCCAGCAGCTTAAGCCAGGGTAACGAGCAGTACTTC. Amino acid sequence: CASSLSQGNEQYF.